The clone carrying this T cell receptor beta chain was observed at least ten times. These data belong to a study of neurological immune-mediated disorders. The authors produced cDNA by 5'RACE using 10-nucleotide random UMIs. From the 5' RACE reads, TCRdb called clonotypes with MiXCR, one entry per CDR3 protein. The sample consists of 66,000 or so distinct CDR3 sequences, almost 3.5% of them appearing once. Sequencing used PBMCs. This clonotype was sampled from a man aged 35 to 55 with multiple sclerosis.

This CDR3 is CSVPGFYNEQFF. CDR3 coding DNA: TGCAGCGTCCCGGGATTCTACAATGAGCAGTTCTTC. The chain employs TRBV29-1 and TRBJ2-1; the D gene is possibly TRBD2 (5 bases). Trimming removed 6 bases from V and 3 bases from J, with 9 bases in between. Germline CDR1 reads SQVTM; CDR2 reads ANQGSEA. The CDR3 length is 12 residues.